This TCR beta chain stems from a study of preoperative IRX-2 immunotherapy in early breast cancer. The germline CDR1 and CDR2 sequences are KGHSH and LQKENI. The CDR3 is made up of 14 amino acids. Trimming removed 4 bases from V and 12 bases from J; junction bases left unmatched: 6. Treatment of the sample: preoperative locoregional IRX-2 cytokine immunotherapy. Preoperative locoregional IRX-2 cytokine immunotherapy was tested in the phase Ib source study. The repertoire was sequenced with immunoSEQ multiplex PCR; TCRdb's copy has only in-frame clones and lacks some. The top ten hold roughly 1.9% of the sample, which has about 98,000 clones, around 86% seen once.

The input for sequencing was tumor tissue, taken after IRX-2 immunotherapy. V is TRBV18 and J is TRBJ1-4; 12 nucleotides line up with TRBD1. The receptor's source is a human donor with breast cancer. The CDR3 here is CASSQGTGGDQLFF. The CDR3 coding sequence is TGTGCCAGCTCACAGGGGACAGGGGGCGATCAACTGTTTTTT.